Listed below are T cell receptor beta chains from one sample, sequenced in a study of T cells in Graves' hyperthyroidism and ophthalmopathy. TCRdb fed the multiplex PCR reads into MiXCR, producing one record per CDR3 protein. In the table there are roughly 600,000 distinct CDR3 sequences, approximately 15% of which are singletons. Sequences were obtained from blood. The source is a woman between 45 and 65 years old with Graves' ophthalmopathy. The CDR3 runs from the conserved cysteine through the conserved F or W.

V gene	J gene	CDR3 protein
TRBV20-1	TRBJ2-1	CSAYRTESSYNEQFF
TRBV9	TRBJ1-3	CASSDGTDFGVGNTIYF
TRBV7-2	TRBJ2-3	CASSLGQGLAESQYF
TRBV7-2	TRBJ1-1	CASSLEEGTEAFF
TRBV11-2	TRBJ2-3	CASSRLGTDTDTQYF
TRBV15	TRBJ2-7	CATSRGTLGEQYF
TRBV5-1	TRBJ1-1	CASSLGQGARNTEAFF
TRBV20-1	TRBJ1-5	CSAREGGRFYSNQPQHF
TRBV7-2	TRBJ2-7	CASSPPHTGEAVSFSSYEQYF
TRBV13	TRBJ2-7	CASSETGGSSYEQYF
TRBV12-3/TRBV12-4	TRBJ1-5	CASSLRDRGRIQPQHF
TRBV29-1	TRBJ2-7	CSVAGGSYEQYF
TRBV12-3/TRBV12-4	TRBJ2-1	CASSPPNADEQFF
TRBV19	TRBJ2-2	CASTPLRPSNTGELFF
TRBV28	TRBJ2-3	CASSIWTSGSTDTQYF
TRBV19	TRBJ1-1	CASSIKQAGTEAFF
TRBV18	TRBJ2-3	CASSLKRVASTDTQYF
TRBV7-9	TRBJ2-4	CASSQGRFGGKNIQYF
TRBV6-2/TRBV6-3	TRBJ1-2	CASSYSIPGQEYGYTF
TRBV12-3/TRBV12-4	TRBJ1-6	CASAWGLNNSPLHF
TRBV15	TRBJ2-6	CATSKETGASGANVLTF
TRBV18	TRBJ2-1	CASSHNYNEQFF
TRBV2	TRBJ2-1	CASGLAGVNEQFF
TRBV2	TRBJ1-2	CAGGQGNNYGYTF
TRBV27	TRBJ2-1	CASSSGRLGKQSSYNEQFF
TRBV10-3	TRBJ2-1	CAINGLAGGPSEQFF
TRBV5-1	TRBJ1-1	CASSLGGKDTEAFF
TRBV7-2	TRBJ1-5	CASSLVKGGGNQPQHF
TRBV28	TRBJ2-1	CASNTERTGSGGEQFF
TRBV20-1	TRBJ2-7	CSAAGTSGSEQYF
TRBV7-8	TRBJ2-5	CASSKSGTSGETQYF
TRBV5-1	TRBJ2-1	CASSSGLAGAYEQFF
TRBV29-1	TRBJ1-1	CSVVYWGLKYEAFF
TRBV30	TRBJ2-7	CAWSDPGLPTYEQYF
TRBV20-1	TRBJ1-5	CSAEQGLGQPQHF
TRBV14	TRBJ2-1	CASSLRQGFPNEQFF
TRBV6-2/TRBV6-3	TRBJ2-7	CASSYSAGLPEQYF
TRBV29-1	TRBJ1-1	CSVGPGTNTEAFF
TRBV2	TRBJ2-3	CASGGGRTTDTQYF
TRBV10-3	TRBJ2-7	CAIMETGKEQYF
TRBV18	TRBJ1-5	CASSPTGLEWSNQPQHF
TRBV18	TRBJ2-7	CASSPAGVNEQYF
TRBV27	TRBJ2-2	CASSVGLAGVGRTGELFF
TRBV10-3	TRBJ1-5	CAIGESGGQANSRNQPQHF
TRBV20-1	TRBJ1-4	CSARVWGGNEKLFF